At least ten counts were recorded for the clone carrying this T cell receptor (beta chain). Trimming removed 0 bases from V and 0 bases from J, with 15 bases in between. The CDR3 extends over 18 amino acids. The germline V gene encodes CDR1 SGHNT and CDR2 YENEEA. These data originate in a study of T cells in Graves' hyperthyroidism and ophthalmopathy. The source material, RNA transcripts, was used to amplify TCR beta CDR3 regions. First-round RT-PCR with HTBI primers amplified the TCR CDR3 region. TCRdb recomputed calls from the multiplex PCR reads with MiXCR, one row per CDR3 protein. The data show under 130,000 distinct CDR3 sequences, less than 55% seen once.

The rearrangement joins TRBV11-3 to TRBJ2-1, with no clear D. This clonotype was sampled from a man aged 35 to 55 with Graves' hyperthyroidism. Sequenced: blood. Here the CDR3 reads CASSLDRKGMNSYNEQFF. The CDR3 DNA sequence: TGTGCCAGCAGCTTAGATCGCAAAGGGATGAACTCCTACAATGAGCAGTTCTTC.